The 28 T cell receptor beta chains listed next were all sequenced from one sample in a study of vaccination and CD4 T cells after COVID-19. CD4+ T cells that had been cultured provided DNA sequenced with the Oncomine TCR Beta short-read assay. Using its own MiXCR run on the PCR reads, TCRdb lists one record per CDR3 protein. The sample shows about 17,000 distinct CDR3 sequences, about 45% of them seen only once. The antigens of these receptors remain unknown. Time point meaning: late sampling 161 to 241 days after vaccination in three convalescent patients. The treatment denotes: approximately nine-day PBMC culture with coronavirus spike peptide pools or control peptides (ViraFEST assay). The sequencing here drew on CD4+ T cells from blood, cultured in vitro, taken about 7 months after SARS-CoV-2 vaccination. These receptors came from a human donor who had recovered from COVID-19.

V gene TRBV12-3 or TRBV12-4 combines with J gene TRBJ2-7; possible D gene TRBD2, 6 bases. The CDR3 contains 13 residues. V gave up 6 bases and J gave up 7 bases, with 16 bases separating them. The CDR3 coding sequence is TGTGCCAGCAGGCCTGGGTCGGCGGGGGAGCAGTACTTC. As protein: CASRPGSAGEQYF.

J is TRBJ2-1 and V is TRBV20-1, with 10 nucleotides matching TRBD2. Germline V lookup: CDR1 DFQATT, CDR2 SNEGSKA (reference sequence). This CDR3 contains 14 residues. Trimming removed 2 bases from V and 4 bases from J; junction bases left unmatched: 2. The CDR3: CSARQAGGYNEQFF. DNA for the CDR3: TGCAGTGCTAGACAAGCGGGAGGGTACAATGAGCAGTTCTTC.

This chain joins TRBV6-1 and TRBJ1-6; D may be TRBD1 (5 bases). Germline V gene data show CDR1 as MNHNS and CDR2 as SASEGT. There are 16 residues in the CDR3. V shed 7 bases and J shed 6 bases, with 19 bases lying between them. CDR3 amino acids: CASNHPRGPANSPLHF. The DNA for the CDR3 is TGTGCCAGCAACCATCCGCGGGGACCCGCTAATTCACCCCTCCACTTT.

Only a few counts were recorded for this clonotype. The chain uses TRBV6-1 and TRBJ1-5; a possible D gene is TRBD1 (5 bases). Trimming took off 6 bases at V and 6 bases at J, with 18 bases between the two ends. The germline gives CDR1 MNHNS, CDR2 SASEGT. CDR3 length equals 15 residues. CDR3 coding DNA: TGTGCCAGCAGCACCTCGGGGGGGATCGGTCAGCCCCAGCATTTT. Its translation is CASSTSGGIGQPQHF.

This clonotype occurred a few times. The chain recombines TRBV20-1 with TRBJ2-6; tentatively, D is TRBD1 (5 bases). Trimming took off 1 base at V and 7 bases at J, with 11 bases between the two ends. The CDR3 loop spans 14 amino acids. Per germline, CDR1 DFQATT and CDR2 SNEGSKA (reference sequence). This chain's CDR3 is CSARGVQVANVLTF. CDR3 in DNA: TGCAGTGCTAGAGGCGTACAGGTAGCCAACGTCCTGACTTTC.

The rearrangement uses TRBV7-9 and TRBJ1-3; D uncertain. The CDR3 runs to 13 residues. Trimming stripped 5 bases from V and 4 bases from J, with 9 bases between. From germline, CDR1 is SEHNR and CDR2 FQNEAQ (reference sequence). This chain's CDR3 is CASSGVAGNTIYF. The CDR3 DNA reads as TGTGCCAGCAGCGGAGTGGCCGGAAACACCATATATTTT.

This clonotype has just a few counts. The chain carries TRBV20-1 and TRBJ2-5; 9 bases fit TRBD2. The V and J ends lost 1 base and 5 bases, in that order; junction bases with no gene match: 8. The CDR3 consists of 15 residues. The V gene's germline CDR1 is DFQATT and CDR2 SNEGSKA (reference sequence). CDR3 sequence: CSARAISGSFETQYF. The DNA for the CDR3 is TGCAGTGCTAGAGCGATTAGCGGGAGTTTCGAGACCCAGTACTTC.

This clonotype was observed once. The chain has TRBV6-5 and TRBJ2-5, with D uncertain. Trimming left V 2 bases short and J 5 bases short, with 9 bases between. Germline V gene data show CDR1 as MNHEY and CDR2 as SVGAGI. The CDR3 covers 13 residues. CDR3 region: CASSYGNRETQYF. The CDR3 coding sequence is TGTGCCAGCAGTTACGGGAACCGGGAGACCCAGTACTTC.

The V and J genes are TRBV7-9 and TRBJ2-5, with TRBD1 as a possible D gene (6 bases). The CDR3 consists of 15 residues. The V and J ends lost 2 bases and 1 base respectively, with 11 bases between them. Germline V CDR1 and CDR2: SEHNR, FQNEAQ (reference sequence). The CDR3 nucleotides read TGTGCCAGCAGCTTACTTCTGACAGGCCAAGAGACCCAGTACTTC. The encoded protein is CASSLLLTGQETQYF.

The V gene is TRBV7-9, the J gene TRBJ2-2; 7 bases align to TRBD2. Trimming removed 4 bases from V and 4 bases from J; junction bases left unmatched: 12. CDR1 is SEHNR, CDR2 FQNEAQ, per germline (reference sequence). The CDR3 is 17 residues long. This chain's CDR3 is CASSWPSGPRPTGELFF. In nucleotides, the CDR3 is TGTGCCAGCAGCTGGCCTAGCGGACCCCGGCCCACCGGGGAGCTGTTTTTT.

This clonotype was picked up a small number of times. The rearrangement uses TRBV6-1 and TRBJ1-5, with 10 bases matching TRBD1. CDR3 length: 14 residues. CDR1 MNHNS and CDR2 SASEGT come from the germline V gene. V gave up 6 bases and J gave up 7 bases; unmatched junction bases: 6. The CDR3 loop is CASSETGGGQPQHF. CDR3 coding DNA: TGTGCCAGCAGCGAGACAGGGGGCGGACAGCCCCAGCATTTT.

J is TRBJ2-7 and V is TRBV7-9, with D tentatively TRBD1 (6 bases). Trimming stripped 7 bases from V and 3 bases from J, with 16 bases between. Germline-derived CDR1 and CDR2 are SEHNR and FQNEAQ (reference sequence). This CDR3 is built from 14 residues. CDR3 loop: CASTIAGVDYEQYF. In nucleotides, the CDR3 is TGTGCCAGCACCATCGCAGGGGTCGACTACGAGCAGTACTTC.

V and J are TRBV6-5 and TRBJ2-5, with 9 bases matching TRBD2. Germline loops: CDR1 MNHEY, CDR2 SVGAGI. V dropped 2 bases and J dropped 3; count of bases not matched to a gene: 7. The CDR3 length is 16 residues. The CDR3 region is CASSYGGTSRKETQYF. The CDR3 bases are TGTGCCAGCAGTTACGGGGGGACTAGCCGCAAAGAGACCCAGTACTTC.

This clonotype was found a few times. The chain recombines TRBV6-1 with TRBJ1-2; D ambiguous. V was trimmed by 7 bases and J by 4 bases, leaving 16 bases between them. CDR1 is MNHNS, CDR2 SASEGT, per germline. The CDR3 runs 14 residues. CDR3 loop: CASTDPDLRYGYTF. The CDR3 DNA reads as TGTGCCAGCACAGATCCCGACCTTCGCTATGGCTACACCTTC.

This chain connects TRBV4-3 to TRBJ1-2; D ambiguous. The germline V and J ends were trimmed by 0 bases and 2 bases, with 4 bases remaining between them. The CDR3 extends over 13 amino acids. Germline lookup yields CDR1 LGHNA and CDR2 YSLEER. The DNA for the CDR3 is TGCGCCAGCAGCCAAGATCACAACTATGGCTACACCTTC. It encodes CASSQDHNYGYTF.

The rearrangement links TRBV7-2 to TRBJ2-7; 10 nucleotides agree with TRBD2. CDR1 and CDR2 from the germline V gene are SGHTA and FQGNSA. The CDR3 runs to 15 residues. Losses at the gene ends were 2 bases for V and 1 base for J; bases not matched to a gene: 2. CDR3 region: CASSLIAGGSYEQYF. The CDR3 nucleotides read TGTGCCAGCAGCTTAATAGCGGGGGGTTCCTACGAGCAGTACTTC.

The chain combines TRBV7-2 with TRBJ2-1; 8 bases line up with TRBD2. V was pared by 1 base and J by 7 bases, with 12 bases of the junction left unmatched. The CDR3 consists of 17 residues. Germline values: CDR1 SGHTA, CDR2 FQGNSA. Here the CDR3 reads CASSLDFWAGGGNEQFF. The CDR3 bases are TGTGCCAGCAGCTTAGACTTCTGGGCGGGAGGTGGAAATGAGCAGTTCTTC.

The chain recombines TRBV6-1 with TRBJ2-2, with D possibly being TRBD2 (5 bases). This CDR3 region has 14 residues. The V gene's germline CDR1 is MNHNS and CDR2 SASEGT. Deletions cut 4 bases from V and 0 bases from J, with 6 bases between. The CDR3 coding sequence is TGTGCCAGCAGTGGAGGGACGAACACCGGGGAGCTGTTTTTT. This encodes CASSGGTNTGELFF.

The chain carries TRBV20-1 and TRBJ2-3; no definite D call. The length of the CDR3 is 14 residues. Germline V gene data show CDR1 as DFQATT and CDR2 as SNEGSKA (reference sequence). Trimming took 4 bases from V and 2 from J, leaving 13 bases between them. CDR3 amino acids: CSAKPSGLTDTQYF. The CDR3 DNA reads TGCAGTGCTAAACCTAGTGGTCTCACAGATACGCAGTATTTT.

This rearrangement joins TRBV7-9 to TRBJ1-6; D gene unclear. Germline loops: CDR1 SEHNR, CDR2 FQNEAQ (reference sequence). The CDR3 has 12 amino acids. V was clipped by 9 bases and J by 9 bases, with 12 bases between them. The CDR3 region is CASSRPSSPLHF. The CDR3 DNA reads as TGTGCCAGTAGTAGACCCTCTTCACCCCTCCACTTT.

This sequence joins TRBV7-2 and TRBJ2-7; possibly TRBD1 or TRBD2 for D (5 bases each). CDR3 size: 15 residues. The V and J ends lost 1 base and 2 bases respectively, with 12 bases between them. CDR1 is SGHTA and CDR2 is FQGNSA in the germline V gene. DNA for the CDR3: TGTGCCAGCAGCTTAGACGGGGCCGGGACCTACGAGCAGTACTTC. It codes for CASSLDGAGTYEQYF.

In its sample, this clonotype was seen a few times. This rearrangement joins TRBV20-1 to TRBJ1-1; maybe TRBD1 (5 bases). The germline V gene encodes CDR1 DFQATT and CDR2 SNEGSKA (reference sequence). V was pared by 5 bases and J by 0 bases, with 16 bases between. CDR3 size: 15 residues. CDR3 DNA sequence: TGCAGTGCTGTGACAGATGTCCCTATGAACACTGAAGCTTTCTTT. It yields the protein CSAVTDVPMNTEAFF.

The V gene is TRBV6-2 or TRBV6-3, the J gene TRBJ2-7; TRBD2 matches 10 bases. CDR1 MNHEY and CDR2 SVGEGT come from the germline V gene. V trimming: 2 bases; J trimming: 0 bases; junction bases outside the gene matches: 10. This CDR3 contains 18 residues. In nucleotides, the CDR3 is TGTGCCAGCAGTTACAGCCTAGCGGGAGTGACGCCCTCCTACGAGCAGTACTTC. Amino acids: CASSYSLAGVTPSYEQYF.

The V gene is TRBV6-5, the J gene TRBJ1-1; D gene ambiguous. V lost 3 bases, J lost 0 bases, and 11 bases lay in between. The CDR3 totals 15 residues. Germline V gene lookup returns CDR1 MNHEY and CDR2 SVGAGI. DNA for the CDR3: TGTGCCAGCAGTTATGGCAGAGCACTGAACACTGAAGCTTTCTTT. Translated: CASSYGRALNTEAFF.

The chain recombines TRBV28 with TRBJ2-7, with 7 nucleotides matching TRBD1. V lost 7 bases and J lost 4; bases outside the gene matches: 4. The CDR3 length is 12 residues. The germline V gene encodes CDR1 MDHEN and CDR2 SYDVKM. The CDR3 coding sequence is TGTGCCAGCACCTCGGACAGGTACGAGCAGTACTTC. It codes for CASTSDRYEQYF.

This chain joins TRBV7-3 and TRBJ2-3; TRBD2 is a possible D gene (6 bases). Germline CDR1 and CDR2: SGHTA and FQGTGA. CDR3 size: 15 residues. V lost 3 bases and J lost 0, with 10 bases in between. The CDR3 protein is CASSFSGTSTDTQYF. The CDR3 region has the DNA TGTGCCAGCAGCTTTAGCGGAACTAGCACAGATACGCAGTATTTT.

This clonotype was counted a few times. V is TRBV20-1 and J is TRBJ2-3; 7 nucleotides match TRBD1. Germline CDR1 and CDR2: DFQATT and SNEGSKA (reference sequence). The CDR3 sequence is 16 residues long. V dropped 5 bases and J dropped 0; count of bases not matched to a gene: 11. CDR3 sequence (DNA): TGCAGTGCTCCGGACCATAAGGGGGCGAGCACAGATACGCAGTATTTT. Protein sequence: CSAPDHKGASTDTQYF.

The chain couples TRBV27 to TRBJ2-7; tentatively, D is TRBD1 (6 bases). Germline assignment: CDR1 MNHEY and CDR2 SMNVEV (reference sequence). The CDR3 totals 13 residues. Deletions cut 6 bases from V and 9 bases from J, with 18 bases between. The CDR3 nucleotides are TGTGCCAGCAGCAACACAGGGAGAGAAAGGCAGTACTTC. This sequence encodes CASSNTGRERQYF.